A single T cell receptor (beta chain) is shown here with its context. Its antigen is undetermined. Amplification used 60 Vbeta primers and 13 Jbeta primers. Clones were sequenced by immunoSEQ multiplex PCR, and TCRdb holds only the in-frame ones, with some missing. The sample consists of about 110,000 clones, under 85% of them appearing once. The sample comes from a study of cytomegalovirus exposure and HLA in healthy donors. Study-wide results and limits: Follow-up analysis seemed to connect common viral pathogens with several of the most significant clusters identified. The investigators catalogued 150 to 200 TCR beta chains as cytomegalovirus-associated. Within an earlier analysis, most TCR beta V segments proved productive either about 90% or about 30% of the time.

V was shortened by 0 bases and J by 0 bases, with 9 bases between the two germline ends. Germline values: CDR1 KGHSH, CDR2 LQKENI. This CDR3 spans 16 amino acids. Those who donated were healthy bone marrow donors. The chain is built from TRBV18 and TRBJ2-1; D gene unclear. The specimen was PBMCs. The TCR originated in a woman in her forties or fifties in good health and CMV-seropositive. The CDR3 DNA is TGTGCCAGCTCACCACCAAACAGTATCTCCTACAATGAGCAGTTCTTC. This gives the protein CASSPPNSISYNEQFF.